These T cell receptor beta chains were read from a single sample in a study of T cell repertoires in cytomegalovirus infection. For these receptors, no antigen is known. TCRdb fed the reads into MiXCR, producing one record per CDR3 protein. Of some 480,000 distinct CDR3 sequences in the sample, around 30% were seen once. Here the sequenced sample was cultured PBMCs, taken from culture after CMV antigen stimulation. The source is a human donor in good health (CMV status not recorded). Some clones in this sample may be carry-over from other donors' samples. Each CDR3 is given with its conserved first and last residue. The D gene is left open where the match is weak. Clone size is not always given. Where it is, it says once, few, many or a class for expanded clones.

>TRBV19|.|.|TRBJ1-6
CASSIANSNSPLHF
TGTGCCAGTAGTATAGCTAACTCCAATTCACCCCTCCACTTT
>TRBV2|once|TRBD2|TRBJ2-1
CASSEASGSGNEQFF
TGTGCCAGCAGTGAGGCTAGCGGGAGTGGAAATGAGCAGTTCTTC
>TRBV11-1|.|.|TRBJ2-2
CASSFAARDTGELFF
TGTGCCAGCAGCTTTGCGGCTAGGGACACCGGGGAGCTGTTTTTT
>TRBV24-1|.|.|TRBJ2-1
CATSGDDRPGSDEQFF
TGTGCCACCAGTGGGGACGACAGGCCTGGGTCCGATGAGCAGTTCTTC
>TRBV28|few|.|TRBJ2-2
CASSSPLDAGELFF
TGTGCCAGCAGTTCGCCACTAGACGCCGGGGAGCTGTTTTTT
>TRBV6-5|.|TRBD1|TRBJ2-7
CASSYSFLDRGAYEQYF
TGTGCCAGCAGTTACTCGTTTTTGGACAGGGGCGCGTACGAGCAGTACTTC
>TRBV7-2|many|.|TRBJ1-3
CASSPAGGSGNTIYF
TGTGCCAGCAGCCCCGCGGGGGGCTCTGGAAACACCATATATTTT
>TRBV7-2|.|.|TRBJ1-2
CASSFPTPYGYTF
TGTGCCAGCAGCTTTCCCACACCTTATGGCTACACCTTC
>TRBV12-3/TRBV12-4|.|.|TRBJ2-2
CASRRTPTGELFF
TGTGCCAGCAGGCGGACACCCACCGGGGAGCTGTTTTTT
>TRBV6-5|few|.|TRBJ1-3
CASSYSGGSGNTIYF
TGTGCCAGCAGTTACTCGGGTGGCTCTGGAAACACCATATATTTT
>TRBV19|.|.|TRBJ2-1
CASSTPSVVGYYNEQFF
TGTGCCAGTAGTACCCCATCGGTGGTCGGGTATTACAATGAGCAGTTCTTC
>TRBV6-5|few|.|TRBJ2-7
CASSATGSGEQYF
TGTGCCAGCAGTGCCACAGGGAGCGGAGAGCAGTACTTC
>TRBV2|.|TRBD1|TRBJ2-6
CASSTDRASSGANVLTF
TGTGCCAGCAGTACGGACAGGGCTAGCTCTGGGGCCAACGTCCTGACTTTC
>TRBV5-5|.|.|TRBJ2-1
CASSSGVCNEQFF
TGTGCCAGCAGCTCGGGAGTATGCAATGAGCAGTTCTTC